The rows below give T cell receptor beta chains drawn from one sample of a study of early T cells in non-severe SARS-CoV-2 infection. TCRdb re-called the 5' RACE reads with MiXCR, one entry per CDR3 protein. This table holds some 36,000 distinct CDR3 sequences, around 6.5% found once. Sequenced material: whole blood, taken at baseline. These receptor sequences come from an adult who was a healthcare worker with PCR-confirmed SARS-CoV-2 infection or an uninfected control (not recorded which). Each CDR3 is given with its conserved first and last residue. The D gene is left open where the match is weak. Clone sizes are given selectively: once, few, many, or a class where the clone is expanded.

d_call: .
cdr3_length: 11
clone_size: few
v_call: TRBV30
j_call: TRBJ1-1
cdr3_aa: CAWSRRTEAFF
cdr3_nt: TGTGCCTGGAGTAGGAGGACTGAAGCTTTCTTT

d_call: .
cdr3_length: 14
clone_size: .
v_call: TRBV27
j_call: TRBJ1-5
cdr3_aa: CASSLSLGTEPQHF
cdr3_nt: TGTGCCAGCAGTTTATCCCTAGGGACGGAGCCCCAGCATTTT

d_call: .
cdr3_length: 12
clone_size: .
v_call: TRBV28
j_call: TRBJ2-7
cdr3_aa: CATSFPGAEQYF
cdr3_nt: TGTGCCACCAGCTTCCCGGGCGCCGAGCAGTACTTC

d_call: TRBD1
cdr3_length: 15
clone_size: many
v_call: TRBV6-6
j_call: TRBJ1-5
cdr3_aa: CATMSRDRSNQPQHF
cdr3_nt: TGTGCCACCATGAGCCGGGACAGATCAAATCAGCCCCAGCATTTT

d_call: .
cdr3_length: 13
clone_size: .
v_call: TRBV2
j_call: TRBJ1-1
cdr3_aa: CASLRWGQSEAFF
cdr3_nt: TGTGCCAGCCTAAGGTGGGGACAAAGTGAAGCTTTCTTT

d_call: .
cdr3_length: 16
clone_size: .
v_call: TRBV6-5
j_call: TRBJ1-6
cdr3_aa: CASSYSITGRNSPLHF
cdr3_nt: TGTGCCAGCAGTTACTCGATCACAGGGAGGAATTCACCCCTCCACTTT

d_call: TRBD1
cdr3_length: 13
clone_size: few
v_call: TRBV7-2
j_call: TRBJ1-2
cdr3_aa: CASSPDRGGGYTF
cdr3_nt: TGTGCCAGCAGCCCGGACAGGGGCGGCGGCTACACCTTC

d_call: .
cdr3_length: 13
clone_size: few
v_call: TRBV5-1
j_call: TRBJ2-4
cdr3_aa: CASSATPQNIQYF
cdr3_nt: TGCGCCAGCAGTGCCACCCCACAAAACATTCAGTACTTC

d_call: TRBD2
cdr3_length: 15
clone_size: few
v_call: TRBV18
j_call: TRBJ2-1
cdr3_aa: CASSPGGSSYNEQFF
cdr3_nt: TGTGCCAGCTCACCCGGGGGGAGCTCCTACAATGAGCAGTTCTTC

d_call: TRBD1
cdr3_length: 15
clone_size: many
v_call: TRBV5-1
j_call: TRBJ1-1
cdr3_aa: CASSLGQGATFEAFF
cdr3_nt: TGCGCCAGCAGCTTAGGACAGGGGGCGACTTTTGAAGCTTTCTTT

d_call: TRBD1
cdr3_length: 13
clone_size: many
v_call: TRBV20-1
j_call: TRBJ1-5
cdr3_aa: CSANTGEWQPQHF
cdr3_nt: TGCAGTGCCAATACAGGGGAATGGCAGCCCCAGCATTTT

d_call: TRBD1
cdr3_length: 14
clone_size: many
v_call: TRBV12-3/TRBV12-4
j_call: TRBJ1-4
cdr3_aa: CASSPGQGNEKLFF
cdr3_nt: TGTGCCAGCAGCCCGGGACAGGGGAATGAAAAACTGTTTTTT

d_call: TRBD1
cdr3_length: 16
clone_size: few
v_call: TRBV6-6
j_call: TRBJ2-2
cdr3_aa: CASSYTRQGFTGELFF
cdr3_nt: TGTGCCAGCAGTTACACCAGACAGGGATTCACCGGGGAGCTGTTTTTT

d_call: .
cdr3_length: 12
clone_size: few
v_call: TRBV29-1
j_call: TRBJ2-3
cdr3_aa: CSGGEWVDTQYF
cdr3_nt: TGCAGCGGAGGGGAGTGGGTAGATACGCAGTATTTT

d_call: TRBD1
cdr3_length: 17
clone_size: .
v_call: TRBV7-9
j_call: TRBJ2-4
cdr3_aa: CASSLDRTGHLKNIQYF
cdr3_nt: TGTGCCAGCAGCTTAGACCGGACAGGGCATTTGAAAAACATTCAGTACTTC

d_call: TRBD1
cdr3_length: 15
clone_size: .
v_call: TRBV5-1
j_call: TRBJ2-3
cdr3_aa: CASSSGTGRTDTQYF
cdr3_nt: TGCGCCAGCAGTTCCGGGACAGGGCGCACAGATACGCAGTATTTT

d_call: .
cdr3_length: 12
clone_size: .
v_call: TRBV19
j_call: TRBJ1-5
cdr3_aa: CASTSRNQPQHF
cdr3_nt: TGTGCCAGTACGAGCCGAAATCAGCCCCAGCATTTT

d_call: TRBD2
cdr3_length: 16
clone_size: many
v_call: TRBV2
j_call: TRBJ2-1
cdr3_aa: CASSEVSGRVNNEQFF
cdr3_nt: TGTGCCAGCAGTGAAGTCTCAGGGAGGGTTAACAATGAGCAGTTCTTC

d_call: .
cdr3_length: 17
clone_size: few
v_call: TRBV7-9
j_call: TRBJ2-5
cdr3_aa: CASSRATGRAGQETQYF
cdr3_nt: TGTGCCAGCAGCCGTGCAACAGGTCGGGCCGGACAAGAGACCCAGTACTTC

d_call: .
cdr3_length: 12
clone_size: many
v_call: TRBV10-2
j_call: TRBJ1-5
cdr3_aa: CASSEPSGPTYF
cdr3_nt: TGCGCCAGCAGTGAGCCCTCGGGACCCACATATTTT

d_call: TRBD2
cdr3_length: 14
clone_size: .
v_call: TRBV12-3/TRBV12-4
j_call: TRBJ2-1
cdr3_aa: CASRPSGRDGEQFF
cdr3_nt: TGTGCCAGCAGGCCTAGCGGGAGGGACGGTGAGCAGTTCTTC

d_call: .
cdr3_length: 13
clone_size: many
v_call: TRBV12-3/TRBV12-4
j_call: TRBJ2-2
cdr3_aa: CASSLLGAGELFF
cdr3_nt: TGTGCCAGCAGTTTACTAGGGGCCGGGGAGCTGTTTTTT

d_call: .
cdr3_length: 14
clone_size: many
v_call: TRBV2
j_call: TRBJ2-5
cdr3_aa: CASMFQGSQETQYF
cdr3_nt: TGTGCCAGCATGTTCCAGGGCTCCCAAGAGACCCAGTACTTC

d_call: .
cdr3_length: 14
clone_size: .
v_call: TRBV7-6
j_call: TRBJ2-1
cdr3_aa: CASSPPVTYNEQFF
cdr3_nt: TGTGCCAGCAGCCCCCCCGTAACCTACAATGAGCAGTTCTTC

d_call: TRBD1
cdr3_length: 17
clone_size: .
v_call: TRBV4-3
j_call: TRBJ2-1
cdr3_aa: CASSQDLDRGGEDEQFF
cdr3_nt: TGCGCCAGCAGCCAAGACCTTGACAGGGGGGGAGAGGATGAGCAGTTCTTC